This T cell receptor beta chain was captured by sequencing in a study of persistence of HIV-infected CD4 T cells. Study-level findings and limits: Within sorted populations, more oligoclonal TCRs accompanied more oligoclonal proviruses.

The V and J ends lost 5 bases and 4 bases, in that order; junction bases with no gene match: 10. CDR1 and CDR2 (germline): SEHNR, FQNEAQ (reference sequence). This CDR3 has 15 amino acids. Cells were stimulated with overlapping HIV-1 Gag 15-mer peptides. CD4+ T cells upregulating both CD40 ligand and CD69 were sorted as responding cells. In the case of this clone: Its antigen is as yet unknown.

Sequencing used immunoSEQ version 4 in survey mode. Genomic DNA was diluted to 7.5 to 10 ng/uL, up to about 1 ug per sample. This table comes from immunoSEQ multiplex PCR, and its TCRdb copy is limited to in-frame clones, with some not included. The sample includes under 25,000 clones, roughly 70% of them seen just once. The sequence was obtained from an adult man with HIV who was CMV-seropositive. The chain uses TRBV7-9 and TRBJ1-2; 7 positions match TRBD1. Specimen: CD4+ T cells sorted from PBMCs after 18-hour stimulation, collected from a patient who received antiretroviral therapy. DNA for the CDR3: TGTGCCAGCAGCCAAGGGGGACAGCAGTCCTATGGCTACACCTTC. Amino acids: CASSQGGQQSYGYTF.